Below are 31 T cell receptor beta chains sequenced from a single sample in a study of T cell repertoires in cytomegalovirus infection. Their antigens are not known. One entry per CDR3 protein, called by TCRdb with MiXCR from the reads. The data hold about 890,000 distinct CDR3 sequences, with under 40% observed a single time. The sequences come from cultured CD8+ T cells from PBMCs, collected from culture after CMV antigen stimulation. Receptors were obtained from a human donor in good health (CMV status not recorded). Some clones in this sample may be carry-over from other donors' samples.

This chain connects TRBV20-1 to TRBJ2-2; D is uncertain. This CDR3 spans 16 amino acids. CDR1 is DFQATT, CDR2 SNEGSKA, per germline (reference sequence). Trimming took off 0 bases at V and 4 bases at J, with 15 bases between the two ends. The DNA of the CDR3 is TGCAGTGCTAGAGATTTGGCGGCACAACTCACCGGGGAGCTGTTTTTT. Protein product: CSARDLAAQLTGELFF.

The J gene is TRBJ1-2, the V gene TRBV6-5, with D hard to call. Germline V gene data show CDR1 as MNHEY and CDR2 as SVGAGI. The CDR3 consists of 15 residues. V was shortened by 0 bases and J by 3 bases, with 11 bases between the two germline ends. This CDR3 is CASSYSVEGHYGYTF. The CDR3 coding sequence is TGTGCCAGCAGTTACTCGGTCGAGGGTCACTATGGCTACACCTTC.

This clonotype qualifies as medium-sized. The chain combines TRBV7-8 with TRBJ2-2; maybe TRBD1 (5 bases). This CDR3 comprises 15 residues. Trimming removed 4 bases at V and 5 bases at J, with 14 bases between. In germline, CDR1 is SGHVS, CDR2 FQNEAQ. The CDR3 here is CASSSHRLRTGELFF. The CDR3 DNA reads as TGTGCCAGCAGCTCCCACAGGTTACGGACCGGGGAGCTGTTTTTT.

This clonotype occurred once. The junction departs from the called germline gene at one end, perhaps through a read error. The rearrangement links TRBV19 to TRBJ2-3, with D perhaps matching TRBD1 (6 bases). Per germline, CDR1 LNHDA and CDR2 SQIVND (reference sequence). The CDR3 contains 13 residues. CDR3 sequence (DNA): TGTGCCAGTACCCCGACAGGCACAGATCCGCAGTATTTT. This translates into CASTPTGTDPQYF.

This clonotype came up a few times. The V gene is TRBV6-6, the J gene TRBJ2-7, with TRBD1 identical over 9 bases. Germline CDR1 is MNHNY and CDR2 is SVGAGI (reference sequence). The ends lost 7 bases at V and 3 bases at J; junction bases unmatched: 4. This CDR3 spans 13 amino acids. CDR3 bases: TGTGCCAGCAAAGGGACAGGGATCTACGAGCAGTACGTC. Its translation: CASKGTGIYEQYV.

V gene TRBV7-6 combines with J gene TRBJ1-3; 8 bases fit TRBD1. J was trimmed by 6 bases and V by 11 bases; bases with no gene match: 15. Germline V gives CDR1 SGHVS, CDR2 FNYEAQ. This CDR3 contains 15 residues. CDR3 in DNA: TGTGCCTCCCAAAGGGTCAGGGGGCTTGAAAACACCATATATTTT. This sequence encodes CASQRVRGLENTIYF.

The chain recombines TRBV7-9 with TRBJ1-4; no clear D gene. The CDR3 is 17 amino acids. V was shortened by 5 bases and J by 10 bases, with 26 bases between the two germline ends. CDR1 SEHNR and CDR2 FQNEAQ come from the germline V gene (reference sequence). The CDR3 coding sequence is TGTGCCAGCAGCCCCCCCCCTTATGAGGGTTTTCGGAGAAAACTGTTTTTT. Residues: CASSPPPYEGFRRKLFF.

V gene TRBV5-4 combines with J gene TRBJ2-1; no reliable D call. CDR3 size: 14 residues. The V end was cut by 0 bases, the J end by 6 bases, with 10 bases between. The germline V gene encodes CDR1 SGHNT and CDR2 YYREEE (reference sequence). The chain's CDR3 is CASSLDTGLNEQFF. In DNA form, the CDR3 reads TGTGCCAGCAGCTTGGACACTGGCCTCAATGAGCAGTTCTTC.

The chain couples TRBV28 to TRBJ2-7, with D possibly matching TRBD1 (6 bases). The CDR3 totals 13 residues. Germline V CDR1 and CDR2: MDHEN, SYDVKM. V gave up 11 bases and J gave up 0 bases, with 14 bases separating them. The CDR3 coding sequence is TGTGCCTCACAAGCCAGGGGCTCCTACGAGCAGTACGTC. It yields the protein CASQARGSYEQYV.

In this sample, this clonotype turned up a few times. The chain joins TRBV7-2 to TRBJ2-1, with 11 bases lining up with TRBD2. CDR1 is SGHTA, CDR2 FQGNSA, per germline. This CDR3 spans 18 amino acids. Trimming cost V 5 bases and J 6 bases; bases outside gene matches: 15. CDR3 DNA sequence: TGTGCCAGCAGCCCCCCCACTAGCGGGGGTCCCCTATTCAATGAGCAGTTCTTC. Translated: CASSPPTSGGPLFNEQFF.

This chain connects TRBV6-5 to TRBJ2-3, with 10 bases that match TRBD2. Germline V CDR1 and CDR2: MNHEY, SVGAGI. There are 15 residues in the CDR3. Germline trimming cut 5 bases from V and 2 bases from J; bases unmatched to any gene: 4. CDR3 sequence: CASSQTSGDTDTQYF. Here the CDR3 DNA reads TGTGCCAGCAGTCAAACTAGCGGGGACACAGATACGCAGTATTTT.

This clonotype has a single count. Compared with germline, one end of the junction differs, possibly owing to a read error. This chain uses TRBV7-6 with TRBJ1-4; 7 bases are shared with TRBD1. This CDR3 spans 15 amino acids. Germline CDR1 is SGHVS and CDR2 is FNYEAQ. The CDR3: CVSSLSPGGLEKLFF. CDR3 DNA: TGTGTCAGCAGCTTAAGCCCAGGGGGGTTGGAAAAACTGTTTTTT.

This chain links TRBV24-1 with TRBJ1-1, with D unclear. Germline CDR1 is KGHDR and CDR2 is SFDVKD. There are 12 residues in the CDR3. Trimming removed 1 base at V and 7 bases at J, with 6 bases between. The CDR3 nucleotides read TGTGCCACCAGTGATTTCTGGGGTGAAGCTTTCTTT. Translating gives CATSDFWGEAFF.

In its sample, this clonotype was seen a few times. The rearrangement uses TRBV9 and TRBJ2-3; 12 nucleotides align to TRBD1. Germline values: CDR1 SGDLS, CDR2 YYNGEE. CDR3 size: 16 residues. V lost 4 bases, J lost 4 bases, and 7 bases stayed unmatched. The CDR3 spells CASSPWDRGLADTQYF. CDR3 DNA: TGTGCCAGCAGCCCATGGGACAGGGGGCTGGCAGATACGCAGTATTTT.

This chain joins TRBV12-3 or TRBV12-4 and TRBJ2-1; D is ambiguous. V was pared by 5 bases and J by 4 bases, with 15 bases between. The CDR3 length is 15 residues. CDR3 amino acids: CASSLIAGLYNEQFF. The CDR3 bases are TGTGCCAGCAGTCTGATAGCTGGGTTATACAATGAGCAGTTCTTC.

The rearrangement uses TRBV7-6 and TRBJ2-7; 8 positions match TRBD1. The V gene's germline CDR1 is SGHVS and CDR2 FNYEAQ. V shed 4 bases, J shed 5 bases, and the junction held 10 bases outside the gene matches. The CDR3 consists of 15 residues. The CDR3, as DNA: TGTGCCAGCAGCTCGGGACAGGACCTAAGGGACGAGCAGTACGTC. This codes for CASSSGQDLRDEQYV.

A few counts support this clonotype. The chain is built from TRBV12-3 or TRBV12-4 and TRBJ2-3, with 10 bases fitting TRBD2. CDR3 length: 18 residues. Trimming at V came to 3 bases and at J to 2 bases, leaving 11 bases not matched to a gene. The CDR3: CASSFSSGGAENTDTQYF. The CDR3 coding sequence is TGTGCCAGCAGTTTTTCCAGCGGGGGGGCCGAGAACACAGATACGCAGTATTTT.

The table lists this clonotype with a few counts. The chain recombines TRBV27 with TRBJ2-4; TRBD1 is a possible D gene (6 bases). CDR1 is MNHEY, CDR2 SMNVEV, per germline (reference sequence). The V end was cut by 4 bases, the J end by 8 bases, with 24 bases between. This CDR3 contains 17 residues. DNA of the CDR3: TGTGCCAGCAGTTCGCCCGGACAGTGGGGGCCTAATGACATTCAGTACTTC. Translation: CASSSPGQWGPNDIQYF.

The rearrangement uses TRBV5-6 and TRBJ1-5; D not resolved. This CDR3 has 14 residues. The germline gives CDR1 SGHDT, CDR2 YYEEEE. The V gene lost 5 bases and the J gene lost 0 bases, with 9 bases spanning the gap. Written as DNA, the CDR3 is TGTGCCAGCAGGGCGGCGGATAGCAATCAGCCCCAGCATTTT. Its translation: CASRAADSNQPQHF.

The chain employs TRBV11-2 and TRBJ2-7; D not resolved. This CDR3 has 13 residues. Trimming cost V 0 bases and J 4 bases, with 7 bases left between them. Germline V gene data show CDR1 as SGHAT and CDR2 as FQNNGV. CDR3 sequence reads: CASSLDKWYEQYF. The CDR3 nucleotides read TGTGCCAGCAGCTTAGATAAGTGGTACGAGCAGTACTTC.

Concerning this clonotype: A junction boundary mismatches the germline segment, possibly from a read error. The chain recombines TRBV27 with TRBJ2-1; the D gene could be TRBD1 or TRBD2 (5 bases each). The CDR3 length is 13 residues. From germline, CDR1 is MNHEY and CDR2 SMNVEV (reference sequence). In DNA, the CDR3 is TGTGTCAGCAGACGGGGCTCCGGGAATGAGCAGTTCTTC. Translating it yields CVSRRGSGNEQFF.

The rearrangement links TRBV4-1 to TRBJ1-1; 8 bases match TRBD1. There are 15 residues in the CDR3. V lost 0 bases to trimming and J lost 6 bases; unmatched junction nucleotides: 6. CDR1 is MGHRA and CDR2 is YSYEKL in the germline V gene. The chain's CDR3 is CASSQENRGMAEAFF. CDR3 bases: TGCGCCAGCAGCCAAGAAAACAGGGGGATGGCTGAAGCTTTCTTT.

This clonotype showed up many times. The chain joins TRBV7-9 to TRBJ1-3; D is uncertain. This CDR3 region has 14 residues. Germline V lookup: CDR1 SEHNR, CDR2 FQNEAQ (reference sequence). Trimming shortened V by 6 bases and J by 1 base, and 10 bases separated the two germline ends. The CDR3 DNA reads TGTGCCAGCAGATCCGGGGATTCTGGAAACACCATATATTTT. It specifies CASRSGDSGNTIYF.

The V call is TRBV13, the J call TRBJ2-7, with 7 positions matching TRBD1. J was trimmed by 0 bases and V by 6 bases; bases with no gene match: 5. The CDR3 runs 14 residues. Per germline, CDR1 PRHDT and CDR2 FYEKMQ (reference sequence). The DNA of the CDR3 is TGTGCCAGCAGTCAGGGACAGCTCTCCTACGAGCAGTACGTC. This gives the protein CASSQGQLSYEQYV.

The CDR3 here is CASSFGEGAPYGYTF. In DNA form, the CDR3 reads TGTGCCAGCAGCTTCGGAGAGGGGGCTCCCTATGGCTACACCTTC. This rearrangement joins TRBV7-2 to TRBJ1-2; 7 nucleotides agree with TRBD1. CDR3 length equals 15 residues. Germline V gives CDR1 SGHTA, CDR2 FQGNSA. J was trimmed by 4 bases and V by 3 bases; bases with no gene match: 8.

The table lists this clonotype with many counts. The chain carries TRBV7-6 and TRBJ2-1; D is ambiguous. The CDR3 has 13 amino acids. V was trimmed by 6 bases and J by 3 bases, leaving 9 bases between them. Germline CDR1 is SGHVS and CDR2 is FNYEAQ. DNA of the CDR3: TGTGCCAGCAGTTCTAGGAACTACAATGAGCAGTTCTTC. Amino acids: CASSSRNYNEQFF.

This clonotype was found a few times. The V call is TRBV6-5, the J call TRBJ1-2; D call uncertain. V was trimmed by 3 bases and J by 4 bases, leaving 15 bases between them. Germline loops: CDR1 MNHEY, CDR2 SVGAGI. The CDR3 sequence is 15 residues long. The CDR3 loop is CASSYGVGGGYGYTF. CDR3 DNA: TGTGCCAGCAGTTATGGAGTGGGCGGCGGCTATGGCTACACCTTC.

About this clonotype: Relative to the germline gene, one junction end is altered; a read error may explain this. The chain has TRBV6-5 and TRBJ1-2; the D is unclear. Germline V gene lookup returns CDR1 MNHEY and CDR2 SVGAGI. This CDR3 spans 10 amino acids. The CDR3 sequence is CASSYIRPIW. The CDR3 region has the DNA TGTGCCAGCAGTTACATTCGCCCGATCTGG.

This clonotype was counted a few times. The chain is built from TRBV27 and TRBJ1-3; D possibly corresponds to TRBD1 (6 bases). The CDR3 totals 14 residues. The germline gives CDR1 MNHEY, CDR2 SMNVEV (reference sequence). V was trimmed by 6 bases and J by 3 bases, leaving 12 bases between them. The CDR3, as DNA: TGTGCCAGCAGCTCACAGGGATATGGAAACACCATATATTTT. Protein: CASSSQGYGNTIYF.

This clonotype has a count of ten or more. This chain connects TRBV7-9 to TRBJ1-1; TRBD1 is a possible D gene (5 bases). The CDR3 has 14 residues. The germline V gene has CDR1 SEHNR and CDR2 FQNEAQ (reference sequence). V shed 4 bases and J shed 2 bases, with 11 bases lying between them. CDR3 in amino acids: CASSSNGGNTEAFF. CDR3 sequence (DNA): TGTGCCAGCAGCTCAAATGGGGGAAACACTGAAGCTTTCTTT.

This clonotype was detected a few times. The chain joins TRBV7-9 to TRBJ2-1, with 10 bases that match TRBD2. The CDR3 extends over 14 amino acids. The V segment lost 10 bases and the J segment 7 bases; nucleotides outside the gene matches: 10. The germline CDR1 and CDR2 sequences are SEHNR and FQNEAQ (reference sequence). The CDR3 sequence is CATSERGGRNEQFF. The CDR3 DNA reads TGTGCCACCTCAGAGCGGGGGGGCAGAAATGAGCAGTTCTTC.